Shown below are 32 T cell receptor beta chains from a single sample sequenced in a study of cytomegalovirus exposure and HLA in healthy donors. This PCR relied on a set of 60 Vbeta primers and 13 Jbeta primers. Assay used: immunoSEQ multiplex PCR; TCRdb lists only in-frame clones, some missing. The sample shows 200,000 to 250,000 clones, around 76% of them seen only once. The sample consisted of PBMCs. These receptors originate from a woman between 35 and 50 years old in good health and CMV-seropositive.

The V call is TRBV7-3, the J call TRBJ2-2; 7 bases match TRBD1. The ends lost 2 bases at V and 5 bases at J; junction bases unmatched: 8. CDR3 length equals 16 residues. Germline CDR1 is SGHTA and CDR2 is FQGTGA. CDR3 sequence: CASSLDSTGPTGELFF. CDR3 DNA: TGTGCCAGCAGCTTAGACTCGACAGGGCCTACCGGGGAGCTGTTTTTT.

The chain carries TRBV5-4 and TRBJ2-6; 7 bases match TRBD1. This CDR3 is 17 amino acids long. Per the germline V gene, CDR1 is SGHNT and CDR2 is YYREEE (reference sequence). With 0 bases clipped from V and 4 bases from J, the junction kept 7 bases outside the gene matches. This CDR3 reads CASSLGQGTLGANVLTF. CDR3 nucleotide sequence: TGTGCCAGCAGCTTGGGACAGGGTACGTTAGGGGCCAACGTCCTGACTTTC.

The chain joins TRBV4-1 to TRBJ1-2, with D uncertain. CDR3 length: 18 amino acids. In germline, CDR1 is MGHRA, CDR2 YSYEKL. Trimming took 0 bases from V and 3 from J, leaving 20 bases between them. The CDR3 here is CASSQDSVAAKNYYGYTF. The CDR3 region has the DNA TGCGCCAGCAGCCAAGATAGTGTGGCGGCGAAAAATTACTATGGCTACACCTTC.

The genes are TRBV7-2 and TRBJ2-2; 8 nucleotides align to TRBD1. The junction had 4 bases not matched to a gene; V was cut back by 3 bases and J by 1 base. The CDR3 extends over 16 amino acids. Germline assignment: CDR1 SGHTA and CDR2 FQGNSA. This chain's CDR3 is CASSFGDRWNTGELFF. CDR3 in DNA: TGTGCCAGCAGCTTTGGGGACAGGTGGAACACCGGGGAGCTGTTTTTT. Combining the CDR3 with reference TRBV7-2 and TRBJ2-2 gives the whole variable domain GAGVSQSPSNKVTEKGKDVELRCDPISGHTALYWYRQSLGQGLEFLIYFQGNSAPDKSGLPSDRFSAERTGGSVSTLTIQRTQQEDSAVYLCASSFGDRWNTGELFFGEGSRLTVL.

The DNA for the CDR3 is TGTGCCAGCAGGGGGCTTGTTTCCGGGAATGAAAAACTGTTTTTT. This encodes CASRGLVSGNEKLFF. V is TRBV21-1 and J is TRBJ1-4; the table gives TRBD1 as D, unverified against the DNA. TRBV21-1 is a pseudogene segment. The CDR3 has 15 amino acids.

V usage is TRBV25-1 and J usage is TRBJ1-4; D not certain. From germline, CDR1 is MGHDK and CDR2 SYGVNS. This CDR3 is built from 14 residues. V was clipped by 10 bases and J by 1 base, with 13 bases between them. The CDR3 region is CATKSGVTNEKLFF. The CDR3 DNA is TGTGCCACCAAAAGCGGGGTAACTAATGAAAAACTGTTTTTT.

The chain carries TRBV19 and TRBJ1-5; unclear D gene. The CDR3 contains 15 residues. Trimming stripped 10 bases from V and 0 bases from J, with 16 bases between. The germline V gene has CDR1 LNHDA and CDR2 SQIVND (reference sequence). In DNA form, the CDR3 reads TGTGCCACCGAGATAACCAGGCATAGCAATCAGCCCCAGCATTTT. Translating it yields CATEITRHSNQPQHF.

This rearrangement joins TRBV7-2 to TRBJ2-2; the D gene is possibly TRBD2 (6 bases). V was trimmed by 1 base and J by 5 bases, leaving 14 bases between them. The CDR3 sequence is 16 residues long. Germline V gene sequence: CDR1 SGHTA, CDR2 FQGNSA. The CDR3 region has the DNA TGTGCCAGCAGCTTAGGGGGCGGGATGGGAACCGGGGAGCTGTTTTTT. It encodes CASSLGGGMGTGELFF. The complete variable domain, with remaining parts taken from reference TRBV7-2 and TRBJ2-2, reads GAGVSQSPSNKVTEKGKDVELRCDPISGHTALYWYRQSLGQGLEFLIYFQGNSAPDKSGLPSDRFSAERTGGSVSTLTIQRTQQEDSAVYLCASSLGGGMGTGELFFGEGSRLTVL.

V and J are TRBV15 and TRBJ1-2; 8 bases match TRBD1. Trimming cost V 4 bases and J 3 bases; bases outside gene matches: 16. The germline V gene encodes CDR1 LNHNV and CDR2 YYDKDF (reference sequence). The CDR3 length is 18 residues. CDR3 nucleotides: TGTGCCACCAGCACCTCCCCGATACTAGACAGGGGTGACTATGGCTACACCTTC. Amino acid sequence: CATSTSPILDRGDYGYTF.

This clone turned up a few times. The chain has TRBV28 and TRBJ1-2, with 10 bases identical to TRBD1. The CDR3 has 17 amino acids. Losses at the gene ends were 2 bases for V and 3 bases for J; bases not matched to a gene: 9. CDR1 and CDR2 from the germline V gene are MDHEN and SYDVKM. Here the CDR3 DNA reads TGTGCCAGCAGTTTAACCCCTTGGGACAGGGGTTACTATGGCTACACCTTC. This codes for CASSLTPWDRGYYGYTF.

The chain combines TRBV25-1 with TRBJ1-6; no clear D gene. Deletions cut 1 base from V and 10 bases from J, with 5 bases between. This CDR3 comprises 12 residues. The germline V gene encodes CDR1 MGHDK and CDR2 SYGVNS. The CDR3 bases are TGTGCCAGCAGTGAATGGAGCTCACCCCTCCACTTT. The encoded protein is CASSEWSSPLHF.

This clone was seen only once. The chain carries TRBV2 and TRBJ1-1; the match to TRBD1 covers 7 bases. CDR1 SNHLY and CDR2 FYNNEI come from the germline V gene. This CDR3 is built from 13 residues. The ends lost 11 bases at V and 10 bases at J; junction bases unmatched: 16. DNA for the CDR3: TGTGCCTGCGAAGGGACAGATACTATTAGAGCTTTCTTT. This codes for CACEGTDTIRAFF.

The rearrangement joins TRBV30 to TRBJ1-2; D is unclear. V was clipped by 0 bases and J by 5 bases, with 16 bases between them. The CDR3 consists of 15 residues. From germline, CDR1 is GTSNPN and CDR2 SVGIG (reference sequence). This chain's CDR3 is CAWSVSRALIYGYTF. The CDR3 coding sequence is TGTGCCTGGAGTGTATCGCGGGCGCTGATTTATGGCTACACCTTC.

The J gene is TRBJ2-2, the V gene TRBV18; 9 bases map to TRBD2. Germline loops: CDR1 KGHSH, CDR2 LQKENI. There are 14 residues in the CDR3. The trim removed 5 bases at V and 7 bases at J, leaving 5 bases unmatched. The CDR3 DNA reads TGTGCCAGCTCATCCTCTAGCGGGGACGGGGAGCTGTTTTTT. Protein product: CASSSSSGDGELFF.

J is TRBJ1-1 and V is TRBV10-3; 10 bases agree with TRBD1. V was pared by 4 bases and J by 7 bases, with 9 bases of the junction left unmatched. The germline V gene has CDR1 ENHRY and CDR2 SYGVKD. CDR3 length equals 15 residues. The CDR3 region is CAISAGTGENGEAFF. CDR3 bases: TGTGCCATCAGTGCCGGGACAGGGGAGAACGGTGAAGCTTTCTTT.

The V and J genes are TRBV11-2 and TRBJ1-2; D is possibly TRBD1 (6 bases). The V end lost 1 base, the J end lost 6 bases, and 12 bases lay between the germline ends. The CDR3 covers 14 residues. The germline gives CDR1 SGHAT, CDR2 FQNNGV. DNA of the CDR3: TGTGCCAGCAGCTTAGGGTTGCAGGGGAATGGCTACACCTTC. Translated, it gives CASSLGLQGNGYTF.

This clone was seen a few times. The chain combines TRBV6-1 with TRBJ2-2, with a weak D call TRBD1 (5 bases). The V gene lost 0 bases and the J gene lost 7 bases, with 12 bases spanning the gap. The CDR3 has 15 residues. Germline CDR1 MNHNS, CDR2 SASEGT. Here the CDR3 reads CASSEALGQGGELFF. Written as DNA, the CDR3 is TGTGCCAGCAGTGAAGCGCTGGGGCAGGGCGGGGAGCTGTTTTTT.

This sequence joins TRBV7-3 and TRBJ2-5, with TRBD2 matching over 8 bases. Losses at the gene ends were 2 bases for V and 5 bases for J; bases not matched to a gene: 7. CDR1 SGHTA and CDR2 FQGTGA come from the germline V gene. The CDR3 covers 15 residues. The CDR3 DNA follows: TGTGCCAGCAGCTTAGTGGGAGCGGGAGTGGAGACCCAGTACTTC. Residues: CASSLVGAGVETQYF.

The V gene is TRBV6-6, the J gene TRBJ1-2, with a weak D call TRBD1 (5 bases). Germline CDR1 and CDR2: MNHNY and SVGAGI (reference sequence). This CDR3 region has 15 residues. Trimming removed 10 bases from V and 7 bases from J, with 25 bases in between. The CDR3 region is CATSTWGSETRGYTF. CDR3 bases: TGTGCCACTTCAACCTGGGGCTCCGAGACCCGTGGCTACACCTTC.

V and J are TRBV7-9 and TRBJ1-1, with D perhaps matching TRBD1 (6 bases). The CDR3 has 13 amino acids. V lost 2 bases and J 6 bases, leaving 10 bases between the germline ends. Per the germline V gene, CDR1 is SEHNR and CDR2 is FQNEAQ (reference sequence). CDR3 bases: TGTGCCAGCAGCTTACAGGGGCCCTCTGAAGCTTTCTTT. The encoded protein is CASSLQGPSEAFF.

The chain uses TRBV6-5 and TRBJ1-2; 7 bases agree with TRBD1. In germline, CDR1 is MNHEY, CDR2 SVGAGI. The CDR3 loop spans 15 amino acids. The ends lost 6 bases at V and 1 base at J; junction bases unmatched: 8. As DNA, the CDR3 is TGTGCCAGCAGATCCACAGGGGTCGGTAACTATGGCTACACCTTC. Translation gives CASRSTGVGNYGYTF.

This clone was detected only once. The chain couples TRBV10-3 to TRBJ1-1, with 7 bases matching TRBD1. Unmatched junction bases numbered 4, after V lost 2 bases and J lost 4 bases. Germline V lookup: CDR1 ENHRY, CDR2 SYGVKD. The CDR3 extends over 14 amino acids. The CDR3 here is CAISEPGQPTEAFF. The CDR3 nucleotides are TGTGCCATCAGTGAGCCGGGACAGCCCACTGAAGCTTTCTTT.

The V gene is TRBV27, the J gene TRBJ2-7; 8 bases map to TRBD1. The CDR3 sequence is 15 residues long. Trimming cost V 5 bases and J 2 bases; bases outside gene matches: 8. CDR1 is MNHEY, CDR2 SMNVEV, per germline (reference sequence). CDR3 residues: CASSLRDRYPYEQYF. CDR3 in DNA: TGTGCCAGCAGTCTCCGGGACAGGTATCCCTACGAGCAGTACTTC.

The V call is TRBV21-1, the J call TRBJ2-1; TRBD1, the D gene given by the table, was not confirmed from the DNA. TRBV21-1 is designated a pseudogene. There are 18 residues in the CDR3. CDR3 in DNA: TGTGCCAGCAGCAAAGATAGGACATGTTGGGCGACCTACAATGAGCAGTTCTTC. Encoded protein: CASSKDRTCWATYNEQFF.

The chain combines TRBV7-2 with TRBJ2-1; a weak D match, TRBD2 (5 bases). Deletions cut 5 bases from V and 8 bases from J, with 10 bases between. Germline values: CDR1 SGHTA, CDR2 FQGNSA. The CDR3 is 12 residues long. CDR3 protein: CASSHTSHEQFF. The CDR3 DNA sequence: TGTGCCAGCAGCCATACTAGTCATGAGCAGTTCTTC.

The chain combines TRBV6-5 with TRBJ1-2; 7 positions match TRBD1. Germline V gene sequence: CDR1 MNHEY, CDR2 SVGAGI. This CDR3 contains 13 residues. With V trimmed by 5 bases and J by 8 bases, 8 bases remained unmatched. Here the CDR3 DNA reads TGTGCCAGCAGTCCATGGACAGGTGGGGGCTACACCTTC. This sequence encodes CASSPWTGGGYTF.

V usage is TRBV7-6 and J usage is TRBJ1-2, with TRBD1 as a possible D gene (6 bases). V was shortened by 4 bases and J by 8 bases, with 26 bases between the two germline ends. The germline CDR1 and CDR2 sequences are SGHVS and FNYEAQ. The CDR3 runs 17 residues. The CDR3 coding sequence is TGTGCCAGCAGCTCTCGTTTAACAGGGTTCGGCCCCGGCGGCTACACCTTC. This codes for CASSSRLTGFGPGGYTF.

This sequence joins TRBV27 and TRBJ2-7; 9 bases map to TRBD2. The CDR3 runs 18 residues. The V gene end was trimmed by 5 bases and the J gene end by 2 bases; junction bases not matched to a gene: 16. Germline V gene data show CDR1 as MNHEY and CDR2 as SMNVEV (reference sequence). The CDR3 loop is CASSPRRLADTGPYEQYF. The CDR3 nucleotides read TGTGCCAGCAGTCCCAGGAGACTAGCGGACACGGGGCCCTACGAGCAGTACTTC.

The sample holds a few counts of this clone. The chain uses TRBV7-2 and TRBJ1-2, with D unresolved. The CDR3 has 13 residues. Germline-derived CDR1 and CDR2 are SGHTA and FQGNSA. V was clipped by 1 base and J by 4 bases, with 7 bases between them. The CDR3 sequence is CASSLVFRYGYTF. The CDR3 DNA sequence: TGTGCCAGCAGCTTAGTTTTTCGCTATGGCTACACCTTC. The complete variable domain, with remaining parts taken from reference TRBV7-2 and TRBJ1-2, reads GAGVSQSPSNKVTEKGKDVELRCDPISGHTALYWYRQSLGQGLEFLIYFQGNSAPDKSGLPSDRFSAERTGGSVSTLTIQRTQQEDSAVYLCASSLVFRYGYTFGSGTRLTVV.

The V gene is TRBV6-1, the J gene TRBJ2-3; TRBD2 aligns across 7 bases. The CDR3 covers 14 residues. The V gene end was trimmed by 6 bases and the J gene end by 3 bases; junction bases not matched to a gene: 6. Germline CDR1 reads MNHNS; CDR2 reads SASEGT. As DNA, the CDR3 is TGTGCCAGCAGGGACGGACTAGGTACAGATACGCAGTATTTT. This codes for CASRDGLGTDTQYF.

This sequence joins TRBV5-4 and TRBJ2-1; 9 bases match TRBD1. The germline gives CDR1 SGHNT, CDR2 YYREEE (reference sequence). This CDR3 region has 15 residues. Unmatched junction bases numbered 6, after V lost 0 bases and J lost 8 bases. The CDR3 DNA follows: TGTGCCAGCAGCTTGGGATCACAGGGGGCATATGAGCAGTTCTTC. Amino acids: CASSLGSQGAYEQFF. The full variable domain, rest sourced from reference TRBV5-4 and TRBJ2-1, is ETGVTQSPTHLIKTRGQQVTLRCSSQSGHNTVSWYQQALGQGPQFIFQYYREEENGRGNFPPRFSGLQFPNYSSELNVNALELDDSALYLCASSLGSQGAYEQFFGPGTRLTVL.

This chain links TRBV5-4 with TRBJ2-5; 9 nucleotides align to TRBD2. Germline V gene data show CDR1 as SGHNT and CDR2 as YYREEE (reference sequence). V lost 0 bases and J lost 5; bases outside the gene matches: 8. The CDR3 spans 16 residues. For the CDR3, the DNA is TGTGCCAGCAGCTTGGAGGCGGGGGGGCCGGGGGAGACCCAGTACTTC. As protein: CASSLEAGGPGETQYF.